Below, 3 T cell receptor beta chains from the same sample are listed, as sequenced in a study of shared clonotypes between healthy human individuals. Sequencing used immunoSEQ multiplex PCR; TCRdb keeps in-frame clones, though not all of them. Of around 2.1 million clones in the sample, roughly 91% were seen once. Naive CD8 cells lacked CD45RO, underwent positive selection for CCR7 and left out terminally differentiated effector memory CD45RA+ cells. Sequenced: naive CD8+ T cells from PBMCs. The receptor set was obtained from a man between 18 and 35 years old in good health. Some clones in this sample may be carry-over from other donors' samples.

The genes are TRBV5-6 and TRBJ2-5, with 7 bases aligning to TRBD1. The CDR3 has 17 amino acids. Per germline, CDR1 SGHDT and CDR2 YYEEEE. V lost 0 bases, J lost 1 base, and 9 bases stayed unmatched. The CDR3 loop reads CASSLGGLHRGQETQYF. The CDR3 DNA sequence: TGTGCCAGCAGCTTGGGCGGGCTCCACAGGGGCCAAGAGACCCAGTACTTC.

V and J are TRBV7-9 and TRBJ2-5; D is uncertain. The ends were cut back, 7 bases at V and 1 base at J, with 19 bases in the middle. Germline CDR1 SEHNR, CDR2 FQNEAQ (reference sequence). The CDR3 consists of 16 residues. This chain's CDR3 is CASNSFPGLTQETQYF. The DNA of the CDR3 is TGTGCCAGCAACTCCTTCCCCGGCCTTACCCAAGAGACCCAGTACTTC.

This chain links TRBV7-9 with TRBJ2-1; D call uncertain. The V end lost 9 bases, the J end lost 9 bases, and 12 bases lay between the germline ends. Germline V lookup: CDR1 SEHNR, CDR2 FQNEAQ (reference sequence). CDR3 length: 11 amino acids. The CDR3 DNA reads as TGTGCCAGTTCTCCATCTATTGAGCAGTTCTTC. This gives the protein CASSPSIEQFF.